This T cell receptor beta chain derives from a study of CD4 T cells in relation to SARS-CoV-2 and coronaviruses. Study results and caveats: Samples before the pandemic and after infection were not matched within any donor.

For this clone: Its antigen is undetermined.

The V gene lost 5 bases and the J gene lost 3 bases, with 15 bases spanning the gap. Germline CDR1 LNHDA, CDR2 SQIVND (reference sequence). CDR3 length: 15 amino acids. CD4+ T cells from unexposed donors were obtained before the COVID-19 pandemic (2011-2018). Isolation of CD4+ T cells took place after roughly nine days in culture. Testing used SARS-CoV-2 S/N and four cold-coronavirus spikes on unexposed-donor CD4+ T cells, cells permitting. Sequenced by immunoSEQ multiplex PCR; TCRdb stores in-frame clones only, minus some. Of 20,000 or so clones in the sample, about 81% were seen once. The sample comprised CD4+ T cells from PBMCs, cultured in vitro. The sequence came from a human donor in good health. This rearrangement joins TRBV19 to TRBJ2-3; TRBD1 or TRBD2 may be the D gene (6 bases each). CDR3 sequence (DNA): TGTGCCAGTAGTTCAGGGGAGGTGGGGACAGATACGCAGTATTTT. Translated: CASSSGEVGTDTQYF.